A selection of T cell receptor beta chains follows, all from one sample in a study of molecular identifiers for immune sequencing clone quantification. One entry per CDR3 protein results from TCRdb running MiXCR on the PCR reads. Of about 97,000 distinct CDR3 sequences listed, 24% are singletons. Sequenced sample: naive CD8+ T cells from blood, with Jurkat cell RNA spiked in. All receptors come from a human donor in good health. Some libraries in this study had Jurkat cell RNA spiked in. Both conserved end residues are part of each CDR3. A D gene is named only where the DNA matches it firmly. The size of a clone is reported for some rows only, either as once, few or many, or as a class for expanded clones.

d_gene: NA
v_gene: TRBV7-9
j_gene: TRBJ2-3
abundance: many
CDR3nt: TGTGCCAGCAGCCACTTTGAGGAGGGCACAGATACGCAGTATTTT
CDR3aa: CASSHFEEGTDTQYF

d_gene: NA
v_gene: TRBV5-5
j_gene: TRBJ1-5
abundance: NA
CDR3nt: TGTGCCGGCGGCTTAACGGATAGCAATCAGCCCCAGCATTTT
CDR3aa: CAGGLTDSNQPQHF

d_gene: NA
v_gene: TRBV4-1
j_gene: TRBJ2-7
abundance: many
CDR3nt: TGCGCCAGCAGCCAAGATCAAGCACAGGGCCTCTACGAGCAGTACTTC
CDR3aa: CASSQDQAQGLYEQYF

d_gene: NA
v_gene: TRBV29-1
j_gene: TRBJ2-7
abundance: few
CDR3nt: TGCAGCGTTGCCGAATACGAGCAGTACTTC
CDR3aa: CSVAEYEQYF

d_gene: TRBD2
v_gene: TRBV23-1
j_gene: TRBJ2-4
abundance: NA
CDR3nt: TGCGCCCGCAGACCCAAAAGGACTAGCGGGAGGCGGCGGGAAAACAAAAACATTCAGTACTTC
CDR3aa: CARRPKRTSGRRRENKNIQYF

d_gene: TRBD2
v_gene: TRBV4-3
j_gene: TRBJ2-3
abundance: NA
CDR3nt: TGCGCCCGCCGCCCGGGAGGGCCCGGCCTCCCCGATACGCAGTATTTT
CDR3aa: CARRPGGPGLPDTQYF

d_gene: TRBD2
v_gene: TRBV20-1
j_gene: TRBJ2-2
abundance: NA
CDR3nt: TGCAGTGCTTCTTTAGCGGGGGCCGCGGGCACCCGGGAGCTGTTTTTT
CDR3aa: CSASLAGAAGTRELFF

d_gene: NA
v_gene: TRBV5-4
j_gene: TRBJ2-3
abundance: many
CDR3nt: TGTGCCAGCAGCGCGGAGGGAGATACGCAGTATTTT
CDR3aa: CASSAEGDTQYF

d_gene: NA
v_gene: TRBV6-6
j_gene: TRBJ2-3
abundance: many
CDR3nt: TGTGCCAGCAGCCTCAATCGGGGGCCCACAGATACGCAGTATTTT
CDR3aa: CASSLNRGPTDTQYF

d_gene: NA
v_gene: TRBV5-5
j_gene: TRBJ2-4
abundance: NA
CDR3nt: TGTGCCAGCAGCTGGAGGAACATTCAGTACTTC
CDR3aa: CASSWRNIQYF

d_gene: NA
v_gene: TRBV6-6
j_gene: TRBJ1-2
abundance: many
CDR3nt: TGTGCCAGCAGTTATGTCAGGGCCTATGGCTACACCTTC
CDR3aa: CASSYVRAYGYTF

d_gene: TRBD2
v_gene: TRBV6-2/TRBV6-3
j_gene: TRBJ2-1
abundance: few
CDR3nt: TGTGCCAGCATCTCTAGCGGCTCCTACAATGAGCAGTTCTTC
CDR3aa: CASISSGSYNEQFF

d_gene: TRBD1
v_gene: TRBV13
j_gene: TRBJ2-5
abundance: many
CDR3nt: TGTGCCAGCAGCTTAGGCCCGATCGGGACAGACGAGACCCAGTACTTC
CDR3aa: CASSLGPIGTDETQYF

d_gene: NA
v_gene: TRBV6-5
j_gene: TRBJ2-1
abundance: few
CDR3nt: TGTGCCAGCAGCTTGGAAGCAAGCTACAATGAGCAGTTCTTC
CDR3aa: CASSLEASYNEQFF

d_gene: TRBD1
v_gene: TRBV7-9
j_gene: TRBJ1-2
abundance: NA
CDR3nt: TGTGCCAGCAGCTTAGGTGGGACAGGGCCTAACTATGGCTACACCTTC
CDR3aa: CASSLGGTGPNYGYTF

d_gene: NA
v_gene: TRBV7-9
j_gene: TRBJ1-2
abundance: many
CDR3nt: TGTGCCAGCAGCTTAGGGGTCACCAGCTATGGCTACACCTTC
CDR3aa: CASSLGVTSYGYTF

d_gene: TRBD1
v_gene: TRBV29-1
j_gene: TRBJ2-4
abundance: few
CDR3nt: TGCAGCGTATTGACAGGGGGCACGGACATTCAGTACTTC
CDR3aa: CSVLTGGTDIQYF

d_gene: NA
v_gene: TRBV3-1
j_gene: TRBJ1-1
abundance: many
CDR3nt: TGTGCCAGCAGCCAAGTTCACTCGAACACTGAAGCTTTCTTT
CDR3aa: CASSQVHSNTEAFF

d_gene: TRBD2
v_gene: TRBV5-1
j_gene: TRBJ2-1
abundance: few
CDR3nt: TGCGCCAGCAGCTTGGAGCCTAGCGGGGGGGTGGATGAGCAGTTCTTC
CDR3aa: CASSLEPSGGVDEQFF

d_gene: NA
v_gene: TRBV20-1
j_gene: TRBJ2-3
abundance: many
CDR3nt: TGCAGTGCTATGGAACCAGATACGCAGTATTTT
CDR3aa: CSAMEPDTQYF

d_gene: NA
v_gene: TRBV28
j_gene: TRBJ2-7
abundance: many
CDR3nt: TGTGCCAGCAGTTTAGCAGCCCCCAGGGACGAGCAGTACTTC
CDR3aa: CASSLAAPRDEQYF

d_gene: NA
v_gene: TRBV4-3
j_gene: TRBJ2-5
abundance: NA
CDR3nt: TGCGCCAGCCGCCAAGATCGAGCCAGTGTGCAAGAGACCCAGTACTTC
CDR3aa: CASRQDRASVQETQYF

d_gene: NA
v_gene: TRBV20-1
j_gene: TRBJ2-3
abundance: many
CDR3nt: TGCAGTGCTAGAATGGCTAGCGATTCCTCAGATACGCAGTATTTT
CDR3aa: CSARMASDSSDTQYF

d_gene: NA
v_gene: TRBV19
j_gene: TRBJ1-1
abundance: many
CDR3nt: TGTGCCAAGTATACCAAACCCCCTCGATCGAACACTGAAGCTTTCTTT
CDR3aa: CAKYTKPPRSNTEAFF

d_gene: TRBD2
v_gene: TRBV20-1
j_gene: TRBJ2-7
abundance: few
CDR3nt: TGCAGTGCTAGAGATCTAGCGGGAACCTACGAGCAGTACTTC
CDR3aa: CSARDLAGTYEQYF

d_gene: TRBD1
v_gene: TRBV6-5
j_gene: TRBJ2-2
abundance: NA
CDR3nt: TGTGCCAGCAGTTACTCCGGACAGGGTACCGGGGAGCTGTTTTTT
CDR3aa: CASSYSGQGTGELFF

d_gene: NA
v_gene: TRBV20-1
j_gene: TRBJ2-1
abundance: NA
CDR3nt: TGCAGTGCTCCCTCGGGGAGCTCCTACAATGAGCAGTTCTTC
CDR3aa: CSAPSGSSYNEQFF

d_gene: NA
v_gene: TRBV30
j_gene: TRBJ2-7
abundance: NA
CDR3nt: TGTGCCTGGACGACCACCTACGAGCAGTACTTC
CDR3aa: CAWTTTYEQYF

d_gene: NA
v_gene: TRBV4-3
j_gene: TRBJ2-4
abundance: few
CDR3nt: TGCGCCAGCAGCCAAGATCCGGTCTCCTCGGGGTTCATTCAGTACTTC
CDR3aa: CASSQDPVSSGFIQYF

d_gene: NA
v_gene: TRBV7-9
j_gene: TRBJ2-2
abundance: many
CDR3nt: TGTGCCAGCAGACCGAGGTCGGCGGGGGAGCTGTTTTTT
CDR3aa: CASRPRSAGELFF

d_gene: TRBD1
v_gene: TRBV29-1
j_gene: TRBJ2-7
abundance: many
CDR3nt: TGCAGCGTGGACCCCGGGACAGGGGACTACGAGCAGTACTTC
CDR3aa: CSVDPGTGDYEQYF

d_gene: TRBD2
v_gene: TRBV9
j_gene: TRBJ2-1
abundance: few
CDR3nt: TGTGCCAGCAGCCAGCGGGAGAGTTACAATGAGCAGTTCTTC
CDR3aa: CASSQRESYNEQFF

d_gene: NA
v_gene: TRBV2
j_gene: TRBJ1-2
abundance: NA
CDR3nt: TGTGCCAGCAGTGAAGCTCGGACAGACTATGGCTACACCTTC
CDR3aa: CASSEARTDYGYTF

d_gene: TRBD2
v_gene: TRBV4-1
j_gene: TRBJ2-1
abundance: many
CDR3nt: TGCGCCAGCAGCCAAGGTGCGGGGGGGGGATCTGAGCAGTTCTTC
CDR3aa: CASSQGAGGGSEQFF

d_gene: TRBD1
v_gene: TRBV7-8
j_gene: TRBJ1-4
abundance: NA
CDR3nt: TGTGCCAGCAGCGAAGGGACAGGGGGCGTTGAAAAACGGTTTTTT
CDR3aa: CASSEGTGGVEKRFF

d_gene: TRBD1
v_gene: TRBV13
j_gene: TRBJ2-7
abundance: many
CDR3nt: TGTGCCAGCAGCCCCCGGGACAGGGACGAGCAGTACTTC
CDR3aa: CASSPRDRDEQYF

d_gene: TRBD1
v_gene: TRBV28
j_gene: TRBJ2-3
abundance: few
CDR3nt: TGTGCCAGCAGTCCACAGGGGTTCGGCACAGATACGCAGTATTTT
CDR3aa: CASSPQGFGTDTQYF

d_gene: NA
v_gene: TRBV4-3
j_gene: TRBJ2-7
abundance: NA
CDR3nt: TGCGCCACCAGCCCCACGACCTACCCTAGCTCCTACGAGCAGTACTTC
CDR3aa: CATSPTTYPSSYEQYF

d_gene: TRBD1
v_gene: TRBV5-1
j_gene: TRBJ2-3
abundance: many
CDR3nt: TGCGCCAGCAGCCCAGAAGGGACAGACCTAGGCCCACTTACGCAGTATTTT
CDR3aa: CASSPEGTDLGPLTQYF

d_gene: TRBD2
v_gene: TRBV9
j_gene: TRBJ2-3
abundance: NA
CDR3nt: TGTGCCAGCAGCCCCCGGACTAGCGGGGGGTTCACAGATACGCAGTATTTT
CDR3aa: CASSPRTSGGFTDTQYF

d_gene: TRBD1
v_gene: TRBV29-1
j_gene: TRBJ2-1
abundance: few
CDR3nt: TGCAGCGTTACCGGGACAGGGGATGAGGATGAGCAGTTCTTC
CDR3aa: CSVTGTGDEDEQFF

d_gene: TRBD2
v_gene: TRBV6-5
j_gene: TRBJ2-2
abundance: many
CDR3nt: TGTGCCAGCAGGCCGCCCCTAGCGGGAGTCGGCGGGGAGCTGTTTTTT
CDR3aa: CASRPPLAGVGGELFF

d_gene: NA
v_gene: TRBV2
j_gene: TRBJ2-2
abundance: many
CDR3nt: TGTGCCAGCAGTGAAATCCCTGCGAACACCGGGGAGCTGTTTTTT
CDR3aa: CASSEIPANTGELFF

d_gene: TRBD2
v_gene: TRBV2
j_gene: TRBJ2-3
abundance: many
CDR3nt: TGTGCCAGCAGTGCTAGCGGGGTAGGAGATACGCAGTATTTT
CDR3aa: CASSASGVGDTQYF

d_gene: NA
v_gene: TRBV7-9
j_gene: TRBJ2-3
abundance: NA
CDR3nt: TGTGCCAGCAGCCAGCCCTCAGGGTGGAGCACAGATACGCAGTATTTT
CDR3aa: CASSQPSGWSTDTQYF

d_gene: TRBD1
v_gene: TRBV28
j_gene: TRBJ1-5
abundance: many
CDR3nt: TGTGCCAGCACCCTTGACAGGGGGCGTGCTCAGCCCCAGCATTTT
CDR3aa: CASTLDRGRAQPQHF

d_gene: NA
v_gene: TRBV23-1
j_gene: TRBJ1-1
abundance: many
CDR3nt: TGCGCCAGCCGTCCGGTTGAGGGGGGGGAAGACTCCTGCCCTTTGGTAGCTTTCTTT
CDR3aa: CASRPVEGGEDSCPLVAFF

d_gene: NA
v_gene: TRBV20-1
j_gene: TRBJ1-2
abundance: few
CDR3nt: TGCTGTGCTAGGGAGGAGGCTAACTATGGCTACACCTTC
CDR3aa: CCAREEANYGYTF

d_gene: NA
v_gene: TRBV12-3/TRBV12-4
j_gene: TRBJ2-1
abundance: NA
CDR3nt: TGTGCCAGCAGTTCTCCGGGGCCCGCGGGGTACAATAAGCAGTTCTTC
CDR3aa: CASSSPGPAGYNKQFF

d_gene: NA
v_gene: TRBV4-1
j_gene: TRBJ1-5
abundance: NA
CDR3nt: TGCGCCAGCAGCCAAGATCTGGCGGGGATCAGCAATCAGCCCCAGCATTTT
CDR3aa: CASSQDLAGISNQPQHF

d_gene: NA
v_gene: TRBV5-1
j_gene: TRBJ2-5
abundance: NA
CDR3nt: TGCGCCAGCAGAAGCGGGCCCCAAGAGACCCTGTACTTC
CDR3aa: CASRSGPQETLYF

d_gene: NA
v_gene: TRBV7-9
j_gene: TRBJ2-5
abundance: NA
CDR3nt: TGTGCCAGCATCGCACCGTTTCCGGCGGGAGAGACCCAGTACTTC
CDR3aa: CASIAPFPAGETQYF